Described below is a single TCR beta chain sequence and its context. These data come from a study of blood T cell repertoires in COVID-19. Methods used by the authors: Reference gene primer amplification in the assay estimated nucleated cell counts. The assay was immunoSEQ multiplex PCR, and TCRdb's table has in-frame clones only and misses some. The DNA gave D and trimming, while V, J and clone size come from that table. The table includes 250,000 to 350,000 clones, 85% to 90% detected once. The CDR3 is 13 residues long. V shed 6 bases, J shed 6 bases, and the junction held 6 bases outside the gene matches.

Material for sequencing was peripheral blood. The TCR was taken from a woman between 50 and 59 years old with COVID-19, enrolled during active disease. The rearrangement uses TRBV12-3 or TRBV12-4 and TRBJ2-3, with 7 bases matching TRBD1. In DNA, the CDR3 is TGTGCCAGCAGCTATGACAGGGTTGATACGCAGTATTTT. This encodes CASSYDRVDTQYF.